This T cell receptor beta chain came from a study of T cells in Graves' hyperthyroidism and ophthalmopathy. Amplified TCR beta CDR3 regions came from RNA transcripts. HTBI primers were used for first-round RT-PCR of the TCR CDR3. A single record per CDR3 protein comes from TCRdb applying MiXCR to the multiplex PCR reads. The sample carries more than 500,000 distinct CDR3 sequences, 15% to 20% recorded once. Study findings and constraints: The blood repertoire included most of the expanded thyroid clonotypes above 0.001.

Over 18 months, lack of ophthalmopathy progression marked Graves' hyperthyroidism as stable. Remarks on this clonotype: Its antigen is as yet unknown.

The clonotype originates from a woman younger than 45 with Graves' hyperthyroidism. Sequenced input: blood.

DNA of the CDR3: TGTGCCAGCAGGGGCCAGGGGATACATGGCTACACCTTC. This encodes CASRGQGIHGYTF. The genes are TRBV11-2 and TRBJ1-2, with D possibly being TRBD1 (6 bases). The CDR3 is 13 residues long. Per the germline V gene, CDR1 is SGHAT and CDR2 is FQNNGV. The germline V and J ends were trimmed by 6 bases and 6 bases, with 14 bases remaining between them.